This TCR beta chain derives from a study of identical twins. Study results and caveats: In monozygotic twins, models underestimated the sharing of out-of-frame TCR alpha.

Worth noting for this clonotype: Its antigen is not identified. A read error may produce the germline difference seen at one junction end.

TCRdb processed the 5' RACE reads anew with MiXCR; each CDR3 protein has one entry. The data show approximately 300,000 distinct CDR3 sequences, over 8.5% seen once. The length of the CDR3 is 15 residues. CDR1 SSHAT and CDR2 FNYEAQ come from the germline V gene (reference sequence). No donor was unhealthy or non-Caucasian. The sample was also linked to a second study, of yellow fever vaccine responses in identical twins. As that study records: As reported, the vaccine T cell response of twins seemed partly convergent and partly personalized.

The chain uses TRBV7-7 and TRBJ2-2, with D unresolved. The sample comprised CD8+ T cells sorted from blood. This clonotype was obtained from a woman between 18 and 29 years old in good health. DNA of the CDR3: TGTGCTAGCAGCTCGGACCCTCCGAACACCGGGGAGCTGTTTTTT. It encodes CASSSDPPNTGELFF.